Following are 16 T cell receptor beta chains from one sample sequenced in a study of beta chain features in type 1 diabetes. Expressed TCRB transcripts were sequenced after all isolated RNA was converted to cDNA. Profiling relied on immunoSEQ multiplex PCR, and the TCRdb table lists in-frame clones only, not all of them. The sample records 300,000 to 350,000 clones, around an eighth being singletons. These receptors have no identified antigens. Points from the study as a whole: Among all four CD4+ subsets, Type 1 diabetes patients had TCRB CDR3s that were moderately but significantly shorter.

The specimen was naive CD4+ T cells from blood. These receptors all come from a woman younger than 35 with type 1 diabetes.

The chain employs TRBV19 and TRBJ2-5; TRBD2 aligns across 12 bases. The germline V gene encodes CDR1 LNHDA and CDR2 SQIVND (reference sequence). The CDR3 totals 14 residues. Trimming removed 6 bases from V and 1 base from J; junction bases left unmatched: 0. CDR3 amino acids: CASRTSGSQETQYF. The CDR3 bases are TGTGCCAGTAGGACTAGCGGGAGCCAAGAGACCCAGTACTTC.

This clone was detected a few times. The chain recombines TRBV28 with TRBJ2-3, with 9 positions matching TRBD2. J gave up 5 bases and V 6 bases, and 12 bases lay outside the gene matches. Germline loops: CDR1 MDHEN, CDR2 SYDVKM. The CDR3 spans 16 residues. CDR3 bases: TGTGCCAGCAGCCTTGGGGCTAGCGGGGACGGAGATACGCAGTATTTT. Protein sequence: CASSLGASGDGDTQYF. The variable domain in full, with the rest retrieved from reference TRBV28 and TRBJ2-3, is DVKVTQSSRYLVKRTGEKVFLECVQDMDHENMFWYRQDPGLGLRLIYFSYDVKMKEKGDIPEGYSVSREKKERFSLILESASTNQTSMYLCASSLGASGDGDTQYFGPGTRLTVL.

This clone was observed a handful of times. CDR3: CSVTRDRSSYEQYF. The CDR3 nucleotides are TGCAGCGTGACCCGGGACAGGAGCTCCTACGAGCAGTACTTC. The chain joins TRBV29-1 to TRBJ2-7; 8 nucleotides line up with TRBD1. Losses at the gene ends were 6 bases for V and 0 bases for J; bases not matched to a gene: 7. Germline-derived CDR1 and CDR2 are SQVTM and ANQGSEA. The CDR3 runs to 14 residues.

The chain combines TRBV5-1 with TRBJ2-3; TRBD2 aligns across 8 bases. V gave up 0 bases and J gave up 2 bases; unmatched junction bases: 5. This CDR3 comprises 16 residues. Germline lookup yields CDR1 SGHRS and CDR2 YFSETQ. In DNA form, the CDR3 reads TGCGCCAGCAGCTTGGAACTAGCGGCTTTCACAGATACGCAGTATTTT. This sequence encodes CASSLELAAFTDTQYF.

This chain's CDR3 is CASSSGLAAYNEQFF. The CDR3 DNA reads as TGTGCCAGCAGCTCAGGACTAGCGGCTTACAATGAGCAGTTCTTC. This chain connects TRBV5-6 to TRBJ2-1; 10 bases match TRBD2. CDR1 and CDR2 from the germline V gene are SGHDT and YYEEEE. V was clipped by 3 bases and J by 4 bases; unmatched bases: 4. CDR3 size: 15 residues.

V usage is TRBV15 and J usage is TRBJ2-1; 11 nucleotides line up with TRBD2. CDR1 and CDR2 from the germline V gene are LNHNV and YYDKDF (reference sequence). Trimming at V came to 5 bases and at J to 5 bases, leaving 8 bases not matched to a gene. The length of the CDR3 is 16 residues. As DNA, the CDR3 is TGTGCCACCAGCGCTGGGACTAGCGGTCTTCACAATGAGCAGTTCTTC. Its protein is CATSAGTSGLHNEQFF.

The table lists this clone with a few counts. The J gene is TRBJ2-2, the V gene TRBV5-1; TRBD2 agrees at 7 bases. The CDR3 loop spans 16 amino acids. The germline V gene encodes CDR1 SGHRS and CDR2 YFSETQ. With 0 bases clipped from V and 7 bases from J, the junction kept 9 bases outside the gene matches. CDR3 nucleotide sequence: TGCGCCAGCAGCTTGGTCGCTAGCGGAACTGGCGGGGAGCTGTTTTTT. It codes for CASSLVASGTGGELFF.

V gene TRBV7-9 combines with J gene TRBJ2-1; maybe TRBD2 (6 bases). The V gene's germline CDR1 is SEHNR and CDR2 FQNEAQ (reference sequence). The V and J ends lost 6 bases and 6 bases respectively, with 12 bases between them. This CDR3 is 13 amino acids long. In DNA, the CDR3 is TGTGCCAGCAGTTCCGGGGGTCCCAATGAGCAGTTCTTC. This encodes CASSSGGPNEQFF.

This rearrangement joins TRBV15 to TRBJ1-1, with a tentative D call TRBD1 (5 bases). The germline gives CDR1 LNHNV, CDR2 YYDKDF (reference sequence). The CDR3 runs 14 residues. The V end was cut by 3 bases, the J end by 3 bases, with 11 bases between. The CDR3 DNA reads as TGTGCCACCAGCAGGGACATCTTGGACACTGAAGCTTTCTTT. Translating gives CATSRDILDTEAFF.

The V and J genes are TRBV5-4 and TRBJ2-1; D is perhaps TRBD2 (6 bases). CDR1 and CDR2 (germline): SGHNT, YYREEE (reference sequence). The V end lost 6 bases, the J end lost 0 bases, and 16 bases lay between the germline ends. The length of the CDR3 is 16 residues. The CDR3 DNA follows: TGTGCCAGCACTCTACCCGGGCGGGACTCCTACAATGAGCAGTTCTTC. Translation: CASTLPGRDSYNEQFF.

This clone showed up just a few times. The V and J genes are TRBV7-6 and TRBJ2-6, with D possibly being TRBD1 (5 bases). The CDR3 is 16 amino acids. Germline loops: CDR1 SGHVS, CDR2 FNYEAQ. V was clipped by 1 base and J by 2 bases, with 9 bases between them. For the CDR3, the DNA is TGTGCCAGCAGCTTAGGTGTCAGGGCTGGGGCCAACGTCCTGACTTTC. Protein sequence: CASSLGVRAGANVLTF.

This clone was detected only a few times. V gene TRBV11-2 combines with J gene TRBJ1-1; D is uncertain. V dropped 5 bases and J dropped 2 bases, with 15 bases sitting between them. This CDR3 is built from 15 residues. Germline V CDR1 and CDR2: SGHAT, FQNNGV. This CDR3 is CASSTRRRPNTEAFF. The CDR3 region has the DNA TGTGCCAGCAGCACCCGGAGGCGGCCAAACACTGAAGCTTTCTTT. The whole variable domain, remainder taken from reference TRBV11-2 and TRBJ1-1, is EAGVAQSPRYKIIEKRQSVAFWCNPISGHATLYWYQQILGQGPKLLIQFQNNGVVDDSQLPKDRFSAERLKGVDSTLKIQPAKLEDSAVYLCASSTRRRPNTEAFFGQGTRLTVV.

Only a few counts were recorded for this clone. CDR3 in DNA: TGTGCCAGCAGTGAAAATAATGGCGGAACCTACGAGCAGTACTTC. This encodes CASSENNGGTYEQYF. The chain employs TRBV2 and TRBJ2-7; D unclear. V was trimmed by 2 bases and J by 2 bases, leaving 13 bases between them. This CDR3 is 15 amino acids long. Germline CDR1 SNHLY, CDR2 FYNNEI.

This clone was counted a few times. The chain's CDR3 is CASSPMVAGNTGELFF. CDR3 DNA: TGTGCCAGCTCACCGATGGTAGCGGGTAACACCGGGGAGCTGTTTTTT. The rearrangement joins TRBV18 to TRBJ2-2, with TRBD2 identical over 7 bases. V lost 3 bases, J lost 2 bases, and 6 bases stayed unmatched. CDR3 length: 16 residues. Germline CDR1 is KGHSH and CDR2 is LQKENI.

Note on this clone: The identical CDR3 is also encoded by other nucleotide sequences in the sample. V usage is TRBV15 and J usage is TRBJ2-1, with 10 bases that match TRBD1. This CDR3 spans 13 amino acids. CDR1 is LNHNV and CDR2 is YYDKDF in the germline V gene (reference sequence). J gave up 7 bases and V 3 bases, and 0 bases lay outside the gene matches. The CDR3 DNA sequence: TGTGCCACCAGCAGGGACAGGGGGAATGAGCAGTTCTTC. Amino acid sequence: CATSRDRGNEQFF. Complete variable domain (other parts from reference TRBV15 and TRBJ2-1): DAMVIQNPRYQVTQFGKPVTLSCSQTLNHNVMYWYQQKSSQAPKLLFHYYDKDFNNEADTPDNFQSRRPNTSFCFLDIRSPGLGDTAMYLCATSRDRGNEQFFGPGTRLTVL.

The chain recombines TRBV9 with TRBJ2-1, with 12 bases matching TRBD2. This CDR3 region has 19 residues. Trimming at V came to 5 bases and at J to 4 bases, leaving 16 bases not matched to a gene. CDR1 and CDR2 (germline): SGDLS, YYNGEE. CDR3 amino acids: CASSGYGSSGRASYNEQFF. The CDR3 DNA reads as TGTGCCAGCAGTGGTTACGGTTCTAGCGGGAGGGCCTCTTACAATGAGCAGTTCTTC.